A selection of T cell receptor beta chains follows, all from one sample in a study of CD8 T cells in ankylosing spondylitis. TCRdb ran MiXCR on the 5' RACE reads and lists one entry per CDR3 protein. The repertoire holds roughly 230,000 distinct CDR3 sequences, with roughly a tenth as singletons. Sequencing input: blood, either unsorted or a sorted T cell fraction (not recorded which). The receptors derive from a male donor with ankylosing spondylitis or in good health (not recorded which). Both conserved end residues are part of each CDR3. Fields, in order: CDR3 DNA, CDR3 protein, clone size, J gene, D gene, V gene. The D gene is left open where the match is weak. Size is stated for part of the rows, as once, few or many counts, or as a class when the clone is expanded.

TGTGCCAGCAGACCACCGGGACAGGGATACAATGAGCAGTTCTTC,CASRPPGQGYNEQFF,few,TRBJ2-1,TRBD1,TRBV6-2/TRBV6-3
TGCAGTGCTAGTGTGGGTGTCGAGCAGTACTTC,CSASVGVEQYF,many,TRBJ2-7,NA,TRBV20-1
TGCAGTGCTGAGACTCGGGGACTTCGAGAGACCCAGTACTTC,CSAETRGLRETQYF,many,TRBJ2-5,NA,TRBV20-1
TGTGCCTGGGGGACAGGGGTTTCCGAGCAGTACTTC,CAWGTGVSEQYF,NA,TRBJ2-7,TRBD1,TRBV30
TGCAGCGTTAAGGGATCAGATGGCTACACCTTC,CSVKGSDGYTF,many,TRBJ1-2,NA,TRBV29-1
TGCAGTGCCCTTGTTCTGACCTATGGCTACACCTTC,CSALVLTYGYTF,many,TRBJ1-2,NA,TRBV20-1
TGTGCCAGCAGTTTAGCAAGGCACCTTTACTACGAGCAGTACTTC,CASSLARHLYYEQYF,many,TRBJ2-7,NA,TRBV12-3/TRBV12-4
TGCGCCAGCAGCCTCGCTTCGGGGACAGTGTCACACGAGCAGTACTTC,CASSLASGTVSHEQYF,many,TRBJ2-7,TRBD1,TRBV4-1
TGTGCCAGCAGGAGACAAAAAGTGAACACAGATACGCAGTATTTT,CASRRQKVNTDTQYF,many,TRBJ2-3,NA,TRBV6-1
TGTGCCTGGGGCGGACTTCAAGAGACCCAGTACTTC,CAWGGLQETQYF,few,TRBJ2-5,NA,TRBV30
TGTGCCAGCAGCCAACAGACTAGCGTCCAAGAGACCCAGTACTTC,CASSQQTSVQETQYF,few,TRBJ2-5,TRBD2,TRBV4-2
TGTGCCAGCAGCGACAGGGGGAATTCACCCCTCCACTTT,CASSDRGNSPLHF,many,TRBJ1-6,TRBD1,TRBV12-3/TRBV12-4
TGTGCCAGCGGAGCACACAGGAGTGGGGATGAAAAACTGTTTTTT,CASGAHRSGDEKLFF,few,TRBJ1-4,NA,TRBV28
TGTGCCACCAGCACCGGGACTAGCCCTTACGAGCAGTACTTC,CATSTGTSPYEQYF,many,TRBJ2-7,TRBD2,TRBV15
TGTGCCGCCATCCCTAGGACTAATGAAAAACTGTTTTTT,CAAIPRTNEKLFF,many,TRBJ1-4,NA,TRBV2
TGTGCCAGCAGTTTATCGCGGGCAGAACGTCAGCCCCAGCATTTT,CASSLSRAERQPQHF,many,TRBJ1-5,NA,TRBV27
TGTGCCAGCAGCCTCCGGACAGGGCAAGAGACTGAAGCTTTCTTT,CASSLRTGQETEAFF,few,TRBJ1-1,TRBD1,TRBV9
TGTGCCAGCAGCCAAGCCCTTGCGACGGGCTACAATGAGCAGTTCTTC,CASSQALATGYNEQFF,NA,TRBJ2-1,NA,TRBV3-1
TGCAGCGTGTATATAGCGGGAGGGCGAAGGGAGCAGTACTTC,CSVYIAGGRREQYF,NA,TRBJ2-7,TRBD2,TRBV29-1
TGTGCCAGCAGAACAGGGATTATTTCAGATACGCAGTATTTT,CASRTGIISDTQYF,NA,TRBJ2-3,NA,TRBV6-1
TGCAGTGCTATAGCCGGGACAGGGAGGTACGAGCAGTACTTC,CSAIAGTGRYEQYF,many,TRBJ2-7,TRBD1,TRBV20-1
TGTGCCAGCAGTAGGTCAGGGGGCGAAAGCAATCAGCCCCAGCATTTT,CASSRSGGESNQPQHF,many,TRBJ1-5,TRBD1,TRBV27